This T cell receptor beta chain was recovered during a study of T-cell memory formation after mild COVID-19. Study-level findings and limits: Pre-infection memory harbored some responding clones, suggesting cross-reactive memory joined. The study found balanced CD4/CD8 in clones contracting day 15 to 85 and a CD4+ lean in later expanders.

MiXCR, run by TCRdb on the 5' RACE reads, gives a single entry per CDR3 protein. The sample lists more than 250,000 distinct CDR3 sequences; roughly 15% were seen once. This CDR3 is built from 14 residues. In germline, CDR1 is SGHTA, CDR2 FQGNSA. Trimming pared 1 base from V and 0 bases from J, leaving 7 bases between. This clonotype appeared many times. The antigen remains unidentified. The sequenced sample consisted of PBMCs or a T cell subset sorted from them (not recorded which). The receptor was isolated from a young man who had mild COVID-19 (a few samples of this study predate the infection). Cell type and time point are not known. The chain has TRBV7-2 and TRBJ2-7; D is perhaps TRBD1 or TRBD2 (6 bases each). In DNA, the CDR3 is TGTGCCAGCAGCTTAGGGGGGGCCTCCTACGAGCAGTACTTC. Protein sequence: CASSLGGASYEQYF. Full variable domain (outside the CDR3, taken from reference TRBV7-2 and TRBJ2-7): GAGVSQSPSNKVTEKGKDVELRCDPISGHTALYWYRQSLGQGLEFLIYFQGNSAPDKSGLPSDRFSAERTGGSVSTLTIQRTQQEDSAVYLCASSLGGASYEQYFGPGTRLTVT.